The entry below describes one TCR beta chain. The antigen remains undetermined. This record comes from a study of shared clonotypes between healthy human individuals. Libraries were prepared by immunoSEQ multiplex PCR; TCRdb keeps only in-frame clonotypes and omits some of them. The repertoire consists of 2,500,000 or so clones, with around nine tenths occurring once and the leading ten covering over 0.12%. The study, taken as a whole, reports: The small donor group covered limited genetic and exposure diversity. Deeper or shallower sequencing was expected to change how clonotypes are shared among donors.

The sample taken for sequencing was naive CD4+ T cells sorted from blood. Regarding subset: CD45RA+ positively selected. This TCR was sampled from a man between 18 and 35 years old in good health.

This chain's CDR3 is CASSESGLANEQFF. In nucleotides, the CDR3 is TGTGCCAGCAGTGAATCTGGACTAGCCAATGAGCAGTTCTTC. The rearrangement links TRBV25-1 to TRBJ2-1, with 8 nucleotides matching TRBD2. From germline, CDR1 is MGHDK and CDR2 SYGVNS. The junction had 2 bases not matched to a gene; V was cut back by 1 base and J by 6 bases. The CDR3 consists of 14 residues.